The present T cell receptor beta chain was sequenced within a study of T cell repertoires in cytomegalovirus infection (dated by TCRdb to between 2019 and 2020). Study-wide context: Donor HLA type was relevant to the analysis, because carriage of CMV infection together with the matching HLA type was indicated by public TCR beta signatures.

From cysteine to phenylalanine, the CDR3 is 15 amino acids long. The entry retains the CDR3 DNA only, 45 bases that are in frame from base 1. V and J lose 4 bases and 0 bases, and a span of 11 bases separates them. According to the germline V gene, CDR1 reads SGHVS and CDR2 reads FNYEAQ. This sample was sequenced with an Illumina HiSeq 1500. Starting from the raw public reads, TCRdb applied fastp trimming at Q25, assembled clones with MiXCR and retained in-frame beta chains. Every entry covers one CDR3 protein and lists the most common genes and DNA from its rows. For this sample the table gives some 450,000 distinct CDR3 sequences, of which 30% to 40% were detected only once. Around 13% of the sample rests with the top ten. General conclusions and limits of the study: The ex vivo response was dominated by HLA-C-restricted CMV-specific TCR beta clonotypes, which also provided the single most frequent clonotype in two of eight donors. In both this cohort and an independent cohort of 300 to 450 donors, the cumulative frequency of public TCR beta family members distinguished carriers of CMV infection plus the relevant HLA type.

On this clonotype: Its binding antigen is unknown. Within one base of it there is no much larger clone, and no base qualities were kept.

The receptor was isolated from a human donor in good health (CMV status not recorded). Some clones in this sample may be carry-over from other donors' samples. The material sequenced was PBMCs. Recombination connected TRBV7-6 to TRBJ2-3; the D segment might be TRBD1 or TRBD2, since each matches 5 bases. The base sequence is TGTGCCAGCAGCTCCGGGGACCGAAGCACAGATACGCAGTATTTT. Translated, it gives CASSSGDRSTDTQYF.